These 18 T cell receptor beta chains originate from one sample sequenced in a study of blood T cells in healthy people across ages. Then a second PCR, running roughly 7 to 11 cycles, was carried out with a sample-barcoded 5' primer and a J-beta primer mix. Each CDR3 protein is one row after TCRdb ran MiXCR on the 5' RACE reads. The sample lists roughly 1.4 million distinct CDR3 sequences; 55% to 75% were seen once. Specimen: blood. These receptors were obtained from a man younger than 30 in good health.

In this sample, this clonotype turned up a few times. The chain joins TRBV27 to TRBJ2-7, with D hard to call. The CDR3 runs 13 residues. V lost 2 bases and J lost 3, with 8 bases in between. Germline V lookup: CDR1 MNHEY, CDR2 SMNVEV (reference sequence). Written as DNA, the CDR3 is TGTGCCAGCAGTTTAGCTAGATACTACGAGCAGTACTTC. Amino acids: CASSLARYYEQYF.

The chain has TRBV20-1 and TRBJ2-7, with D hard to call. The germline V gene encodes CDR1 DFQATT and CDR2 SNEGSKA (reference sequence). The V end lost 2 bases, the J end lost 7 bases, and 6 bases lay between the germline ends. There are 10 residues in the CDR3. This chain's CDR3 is CSARKGEQYF. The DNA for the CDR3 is TGCAGTGCTAGAAAAGGGGAGCAGTACTTC.

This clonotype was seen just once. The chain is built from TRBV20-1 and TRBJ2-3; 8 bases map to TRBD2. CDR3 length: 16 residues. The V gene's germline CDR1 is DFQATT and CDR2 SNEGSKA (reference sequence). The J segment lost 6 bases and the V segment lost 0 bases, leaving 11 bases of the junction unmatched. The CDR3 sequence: CSARDTSGWLGDTQYF. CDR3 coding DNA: TGCAGTGCTAGAGACACTAGCGGTTGGCTCGGGGATACGCAGTATTTT.

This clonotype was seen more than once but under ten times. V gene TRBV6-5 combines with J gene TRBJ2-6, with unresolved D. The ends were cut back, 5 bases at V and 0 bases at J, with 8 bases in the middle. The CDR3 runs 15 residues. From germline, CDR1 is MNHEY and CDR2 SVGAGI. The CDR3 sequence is CASSEFSSGANVLTF. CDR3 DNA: TGTGCCAGCAGTGAGTTTAGCTCTGGGGCCAACGTCCTGACTTTC.

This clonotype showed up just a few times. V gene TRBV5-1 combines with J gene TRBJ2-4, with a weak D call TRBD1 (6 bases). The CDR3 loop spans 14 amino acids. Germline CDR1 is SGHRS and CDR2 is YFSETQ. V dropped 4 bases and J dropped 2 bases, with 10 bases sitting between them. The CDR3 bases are TGCGCCAGCAGCCAGGACAGTCCCAAAAACATTCAGTACTTC. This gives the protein CASSQDSPKNIQYF.

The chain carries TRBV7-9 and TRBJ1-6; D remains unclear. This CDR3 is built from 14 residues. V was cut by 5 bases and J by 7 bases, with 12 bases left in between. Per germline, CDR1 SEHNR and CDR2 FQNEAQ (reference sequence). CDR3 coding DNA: TGTGCCAGCAGCCTCCCCGGTGGAAATTCACCCCTCCACTTT. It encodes CASSLPGGNSPLHF.

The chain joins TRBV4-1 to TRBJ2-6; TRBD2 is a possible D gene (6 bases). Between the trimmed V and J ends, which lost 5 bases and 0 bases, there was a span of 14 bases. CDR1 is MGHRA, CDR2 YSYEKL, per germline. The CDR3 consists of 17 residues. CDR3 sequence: CASSGLLGGSGANVLTF. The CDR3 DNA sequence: TGCGCCAGCAGCGGACTCTTGGGGGGCTCTGGGGCCAACGTCCTGACTTTC.

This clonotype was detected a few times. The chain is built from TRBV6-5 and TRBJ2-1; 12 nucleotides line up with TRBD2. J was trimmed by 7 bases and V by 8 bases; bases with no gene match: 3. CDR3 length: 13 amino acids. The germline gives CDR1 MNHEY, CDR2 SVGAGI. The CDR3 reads CASGTSGFNEQFF. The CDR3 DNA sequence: TGTGCCAGCGGGACTAGCGGGTTTAATGAGCAGTTCTTC.

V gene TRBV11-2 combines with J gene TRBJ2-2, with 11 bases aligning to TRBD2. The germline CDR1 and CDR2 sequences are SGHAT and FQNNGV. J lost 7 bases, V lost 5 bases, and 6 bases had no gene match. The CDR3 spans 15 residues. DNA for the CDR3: TGTGCCAGCAGCCAGACTAGCGGGACGGTCGGGGAGCTGTTTTTT. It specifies CASSQTSGTVGELFF.

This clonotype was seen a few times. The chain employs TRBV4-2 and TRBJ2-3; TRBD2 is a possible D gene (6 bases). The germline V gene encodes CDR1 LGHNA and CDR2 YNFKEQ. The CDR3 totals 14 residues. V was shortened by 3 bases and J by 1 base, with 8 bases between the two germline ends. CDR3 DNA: TGTGCCAGCAGCCACTGGGGGGGCACAGATACGCAGTATTTT. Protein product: CASSHWGGTDTQYF.

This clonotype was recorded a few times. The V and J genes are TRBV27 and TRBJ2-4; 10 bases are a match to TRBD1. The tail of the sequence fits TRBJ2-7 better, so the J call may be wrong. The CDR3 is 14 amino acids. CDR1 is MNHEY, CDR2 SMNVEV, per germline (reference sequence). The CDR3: CASSSTGTGAEQYF. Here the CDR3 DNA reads TGTGCCAGCAGCTCCACCGGGACAGGGGCCGAGCAGTACTTC.

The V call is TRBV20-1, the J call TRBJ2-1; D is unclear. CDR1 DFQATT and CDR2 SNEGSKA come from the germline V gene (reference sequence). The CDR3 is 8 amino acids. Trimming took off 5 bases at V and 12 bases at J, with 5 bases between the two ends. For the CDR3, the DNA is TGCAGTGCTGGCGGGCAGTTCTTC. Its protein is CSAGGQFF.

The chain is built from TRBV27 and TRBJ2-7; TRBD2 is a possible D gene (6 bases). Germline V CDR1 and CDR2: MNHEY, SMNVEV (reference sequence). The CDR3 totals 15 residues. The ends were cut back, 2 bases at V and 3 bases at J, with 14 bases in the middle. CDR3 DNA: TGTGCCAGCAGTTTACCACCACCGGGGGTCTACGAGCAGTACTTC. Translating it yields CASSLPPPGVYEQYF.

This chain's CDR3 is CATSRETGTLQETQYF. Here the CDR3 DNA reads TGTGCCACCAGCAGAGAAACCGGGACACTACAAGAGACCCAGTACTTC. The V and J genes are TRBV15 and TRBJ2-5, with D possibly TRBD1 on 6 matching bases. The CDR3 sequence is 16 residues long. Looked up from germline, CDR1 is LNHNV and CDR2 is YYDKDF (reference sequence). Trimming left V 0 bases short and J 2 bases short, with 13 bases between.

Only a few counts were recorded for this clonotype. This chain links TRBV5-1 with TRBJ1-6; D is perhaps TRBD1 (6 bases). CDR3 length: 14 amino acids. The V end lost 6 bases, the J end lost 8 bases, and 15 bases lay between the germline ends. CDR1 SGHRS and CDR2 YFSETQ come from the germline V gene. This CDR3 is CASNLRDTDSPLHF. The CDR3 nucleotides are TGCGCCAGCAACCTCCGGGACACAGATTCACCCCTCCACTTT.

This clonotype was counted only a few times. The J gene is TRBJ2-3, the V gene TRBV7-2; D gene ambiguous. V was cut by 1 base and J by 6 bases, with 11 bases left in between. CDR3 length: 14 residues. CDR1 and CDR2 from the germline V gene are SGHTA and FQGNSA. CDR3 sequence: CASSLGASGDTQYF. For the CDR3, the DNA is TGTGCCAGCAGCTTAGGGGCTAGTGGGGATACGCAGTATTTT.

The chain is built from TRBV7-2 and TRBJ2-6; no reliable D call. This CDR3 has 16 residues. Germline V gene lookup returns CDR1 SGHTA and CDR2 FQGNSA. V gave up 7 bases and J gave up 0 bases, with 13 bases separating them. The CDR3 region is CASNPKPLSGANVLTF. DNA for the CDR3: TGTGCCAGCAACCCTAAGCCACTCTCTGGGGCCAACGTCCTGACTTTC. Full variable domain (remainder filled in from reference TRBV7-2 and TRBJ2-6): GAGVSQSPSNKVTEKGKDVELRCDPISGHTALYWYRQSLGQGLEFLIYFQGNSAPDKSGLPSDRFSAERTGGSVSTLTIQRTQQEDSAVYLCASNPKPLSGANVLTFGAGSRLTVL.

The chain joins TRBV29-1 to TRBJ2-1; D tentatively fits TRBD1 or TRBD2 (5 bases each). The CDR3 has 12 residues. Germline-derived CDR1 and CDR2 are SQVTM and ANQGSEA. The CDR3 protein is CKASGTINEQFF. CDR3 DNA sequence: TGCAAAGCCTCCGGGACCATAAATGAGCAGTTCTTC.